Listed below are T cell receptor beta chains from one sample, sequenced in a study of identical twins. One entry per CDR3 protein, called by TCRdb with MiXCR from the 5' RACE reads. Among about 100,000 distinct CDR3 sequences listed, about 6.1% were seen once. The specimen sequenced was memory T cells sorted from blood. All receptors come from a woman in her forties or fifties in good health. The conserved cysteine and the conserved F or W are not part of the CDR3 here.

CDR3	V	length	J
ASSRTSGTSTGELF	TRBV27	14	TRBJ2-2
SARKGQGVREQF	TRBV20-1	12	TRBJ2-1
ASSRIDRGGYT	TRBV3-1	11	TRBJ1-2
ASSRTYDYEQY	TRBV12-3/TRBV12-4	11	TRBJ2-7
ASSQGGAPETQY	TRBV3-1	12	TRBJ2-5
ASSPLPGGNTEAF	TRBV12-3/TRBV12-4	13	TRBJ1-1
ASSLFFMREGRVNEQF	TRBV7-9	16	TRBJ2-1
SASGLSSYNEQF	TRBV20-1	12	TRBJ2-1
ASSQDMEQY	TRBV3-1	9	TRBJ2-7
SALDVTYQF	TRBV20-1	9	TRBJ2-1